The rows below give T cell receptor beta chains drawn from one sample of a study of monozygotic twins with inflammatory bowel disease. For each CDR3 protein, TCRdb gives one entry from its re-call of the 5' RACE reads, without DNA. This sample carries fewer than 400,000 distinct CDR3 sequences, with about 5% going to the ten biggest clones. The sequenced sample was blood. The receptor source for this set is a human donor with ulcerative colitis or Crohn's disease, or a healthy co-twin of an affected twin (not recorded which). CDR3s include the opening cysteine and the closing phenylalanine or tryptophan.

v_call	j_call	cdr3_length	cdr3_aa
TRBV6-2/TRBV6-3	TRBJ1-1	14	CASSPGSALTEAFF
TRBV10-3	TRBJ1-1	15	CAISEPQGGTTEAFF
TRBV2	TRBJ1-1	14	CASSSRRENTEAFF
TRBV7-9	TRBJ2-5	14	CASSLRGGEETQYF
TRBV7-9	TRBJ2-3	15	CASSLVGQALDTQYF
TRBV7-2	TRBJ2-7	16	CASSLVSGERFYEQYF
TRBV7-3	TRBJ1-1	15	CASSPQGTGGGEAFF
TRBV7-2	TRBJ2-7	16	CASSARGVGGAYEQYF
TRBV2	TRBJ2-1	12	CASSRTGIEQFF
TRBV5-1	TRBJ2-5	15	CASSFSGGSWETQYF
TRBV18	TRBJ2-3	21	CASSLGTSTSGGRASTDTQYF
TRBV19	TRBJ2-3	14	CASSERAWGDTQYF
TRBV7-2	TRBJ2-3	15	CASSRRRGGVDTQYF
TRBV20-1	TRBJ2-5	14	CSATRGGQQETQYF
TRBV7-6	TRBJ2-3	14	CAAGGVKLGDTQYF
TRBV5-1	TRBJ2-5	14	CASSLVGERETQYF
TRBV5-1	TRBJ1-6	16	CASSPDLNSYNSPLHF
TRBV20-1	TRBJ2-7	12	CSAPDNRYEQYF
TRBV28	TRBJ2-3	13	CASGVRLTDTQYF
TRBV11-2	TRBJ1-6	17	CASSYGTASSYNSPLHF
TRBV11-3	TRBJ2-1	16	CASNQLVQLENNEQFF
TRBV5-1	TRBJ2-6	18	CASSLGQGLDSGANVLTF
TRBV5-4	TRBJ2-5	16	CASSSGDRGLQETQYF
TRBV9	TRBJ2-2	14	CASSPRRVAGELFF
TRBV11-2	TRBJ1-1	11	CATRIGTEAFF
TRBV7-9	TRBJ2-1	17	CAIRAVAGGIRNNEQFF
TRBV20-1	TRBJ2-7	15	CSARTPGRNSYEQYF
TRBV5-1	TRBJ2-3	16	CASSFMRTDGTDTQYF
TRBV4-1	TRBJ2-3	15	CASSLGLSGADTQYF
TRBV10-3	TRBJ1-5	14	CAISGSGADQPQHF
TRBV28	TRBJ2-2	20	CASSFSFLGRTGLNTGELFF
TRBV4-1	TRBJ1-1	15	CASSQVAVPNTEAFF
TRBV4-2	TRBJ2-1	18	CASSQDRASGRSPNEQFF
TRBV5-1	TRBJ1-4	16	CASSLDGQGHNEKLFF
TRBV7-2	TRBJ1-1	14	CASSVDRGATEAFF
TRBV6-2/TRBV6-3	TRBJ1-2	18	CASSYWSAGQGYDYGYTF
TRBV6-4	TRBJ2-2	19	CASTPIRGSGRWNTGELFF
TRBV20-1	TRBJ2-3	13	CSAPRPKADTQYF
TRBV7-9	TRBJ2-7	16	CASSQKTGQGPYEQYF
TRBV5-6	TRBJ1-4	13	CASSLATRAELFF
TRBV7-9	TRBJ1-3	15	CASSFRDAAGNTIYF
TRBV6-5	TRBJ1-1	17	CASSYSRDRGLHTEAFF
TRBV29-1	TRBJ2-3	15	CSALLGEGRVDTQYF
TRBV5-1	TRBJ2-1	13	CASSSDRGREQFF
TRBV28	TRBJ2-7	14	CASSDSGQLYEQYF
TRBV5-1	TRBJ2-7	12	CASSNGQDRPYF
TRBV24-1	TRBJ2-3	15	CATSDRDHRTDTQYF
TRBV30	TRBJ2-3	12	CAWSVQRDTQYF
TRBV21-1	TRBJ2-7	15	CASQSAPGQPLEQYF
TRBV5-1	TRBJ2-1	12	CASSFSGWEQFF
TRBV7-9	TRBJ1-4	15	CASSPRDRIYEKLFF
TRBV19	TRBJ2-6	16	CASSVIRDSGANVLTF
TRBV7-2	TRBJ2-5	16	CASSLAGTTITETQYF